These 18 T cell receptor beta chains share one sample of origin, sequenced in a study of cytomegalovirus exposure and HLA in healthy donors. The PCR contained 60 Vbeta and 13 Jbeta primers. Some clones are missing from TCRdb's copy, which holds only in-frame ones; the method was immunoSEQ multiplex PCR. The sample consists of approximately 220,000 clones, 60% to 80% of them appearing once. The specimen was PBMCs. All receptors derive from a man aged 18 to 30 in good health and CMV-seronegative.

V and J are TRBV25-1 and TRBJ1-6; a possible D gene is TRBD1 (5 bases). Trimming removed 2 bases at V and 10 bases at J, with 9 bases between. The CDR3 runs to 13 residues. CDR1 is MGHDK and CDR2 is SYGVNS in the germline V gene. The CDR3: CASSEGALSPLHF. The CDR3, as DNA: TGTGCCAGCAGTGAAGGGGCCCTCTCACCCCTCCACTTT. Full variable domain (remainder filled in from reference TRBV25-1 and TRBJ1-6): EADIYQTPRYLVIGTGKKITLECSQTMGHDKMYWYQQDPGMELHLIHYSYGVNSTEKGDLSSESTVSRIRTEHFPLTLESARPSHTSQYLCASSEGALSPLHFGNGTRLTVT.

This clone was counted only a few times. This chain uses TRBV28 with TRBJ1-4; D not certain. Germline V gene data show CDR1 as MDHEN and CDR2 as SYDVKM. V lost 3 bases and J 5 bases, leaving 10 bases between the germline ends. This CDR3 has 14 residues. CDR3 region: CASSFSGENEKLFF. The CDR3 DNA follows: TGTGCCAGCAGTTTTTCCGGGGAAAATGAAAAACTGTTTTTT.

This clone was seen a few times. The J gene is TRBJ2-7, the V gene TRBV5-6, with TRBD2 identical over 8 bases. Germline V gene sequence: CDR1 SGHDT, CDR2 YYEEEE. The ends lost 4 bases at V and 7 bases at J; junction bases unmatched: 4. The CDR3 consists of 12 residues. In nucleotides, the CDR3 is TGTGCCAGCAGCCCGGGGGGGTATGAGCAGTACTTC. Residues: CASSPGGYEQYF.

The rearrangement joins TRBV11-3 to TRBJ2-5, with TRBD1 matching 7 bases. Germline CDR1 reads SGHNT; CDR2 reads YENEEA. With V trimmed by 4 bases and J by 2 bases, 7 bases remained unmatched. The CDR3 contains 15 residues. CDR3 sequence (DNA): TGTGCCAGCAGCTCCGCTACAGGGGATCAAGAGACCCAGTACTTC. Protein product: CASSSATGDQETQYF.

The rearrangement uses TRBV7-2 and TRBJ1-2; maybe TRBD1 (6 bases). Germline CDR1 SGHTA, CDR2 FQGNSA. Trimming stripped 1 base from V and 2 bases from J, with 14 bases between. The CDR3 contains 16 residues. Here the CDR3 reads CASSLGPGHINYGYTF. The CDR3 DNA reads TGTGCCAGCAGCTTAGGTCCGGGACATATAAACTATGGCTACACCTTC.

This sequence joins TRBV4-3 and TRBJ2-6, with 9 bases matching TRBD1. The V gene's germline CDR1 is LGHNA and CDR2 YSLEER. The length of the CDR3 is 22 residues. The junction had 16 bases not matched to a gene; V was cut back by 1 base and J by 0 bases. The CDR3 coding sequence is TGCGCCAGCAGCCAAGGGTACCGGCCCGGGACAGGGTTTATCTCTGGGGCCAACGTCCTGACTTTC. Amino acids: CASSQGYRPGTGFISGANVLTF.

This chain links TRBV7-9 with TRBJ1-1; 9 bases fit TRBD1. This CDR3 contains 16 residues. CDR1 and CDR2 from the germline V gene are SEHNR and FQNEAQ (reference sequence). J lost 0 bases, V lost 6 bases, and 8 bases had no gene match. The CDR3 bases are TGTGCCAGCAGTCATGGACAGGGGTTGATGAACACTGAAGCTTTCTTT. It translates to CASSHGQGLMNTEAFF.

This chain uses TRBV4-1 with TRBJ2-7; TRBD2 aligns across 11 bases. Trimming removed 4 bases from V and 4 bases from J; junction bases left unmatched: 6. The CDR3 spans 15 residues. Germline-derived CDR1 and CDR2 are MGHRA and YSYEKL. CDR3 sequence: CASSPTGTSGYEQYF. The CDR3 DNA reads TGCGCCAGCAGCCCAACCGGGACTAGCGGTTACGAGCAGTACTTC.

Of note for this clone: Other DNA sequences within the sample encode an identical CDR3. The genes are TRBV19 and TRBJ1-2, with D possibly TRBD1 on 5 matching bases. This CDR3 contains 15 residues. Germline CDR1 and CDR2: LNHDA and SQIVND (reference sequence). Trimming stripped 4 bases from V and 5 bases from J, with 17 bases between. CDR3 sequence: CASSNLLGTLYGYTF. CDR3 coding DNA: TGTGCCAGTAGTAACCTACTCGGGACTCTTTATGGCTACACCTTC.

This clone was detected once. The V gene is TRBV7-3, the J gene TRBJ2-1, with D possibly being TRBD2 (5 bases). With 6 bases removed from V and 6 bases from J, the gap between germline ends came to 12 bases. Germline V CDR1 and CDR2: SGHTA, FQGTGA. This CDR3 contains 13 residues. The CDR3 sequence: CASSLGEVNEQFF. Here the CDR3 DNA reads TGTGCCAGCAGTCTGGGAGAAGTCAATGAGCAGTTCTTC.

This clone has a single count. The chain employs TRBV2 and TRBJ2-5; D not resolved. There are 12 residues in the CDR3. In germline, CDR1 is SNHLY, CDR2 FYNNEI. Trimming took off 6 bases at V and 2 bases at J, with 7 bases between the two ends. CDR3 region: CASRTGQETQYF. CDR3 in DNA: TGTGCCAGCAGAACGGGTCAAGAGACCCAGTACTTC.

This clone was seen just once. This chain uses TRBV28 with TRBJ1-1; D is perhaps TRBD1 (6 bases). CDR1 and CDR2 from the germline V gene are MDHEN and SYDVKM. V was cut by 5 bases and J by 1 base, with 8 bases left in between. The CDR3 is 13 amino acids. The CDR3 sequence is CASSIQGNTEAFF. CDR3 DNA: TGTGCCAGCAGTATACAGGGGAACACTGAAGCTTTCTTT.

This clone was found a few times. The gene calls are TRBV5-1 and TRBJ1-1; D is unresolved. The CDR3 runs 13 residues. Looked up from germline, CDR1 is SGHRS and CDR2 is YFSETQ. The ends were cut back, 3 bases at V and 2 bases at J, with 8 bases in the middle. The CDR3 bases are TGCGCCAGCAGCTCCACAGCAAACACTGAAGCTTTCTTT. Amino acids: CASSSTANTEAFF.

The genes are TRBV7-6 and TRBJ2-7; the match to TRBD1 covers 7 bases. This CDR3 comprises 14 residues. Germline lookup yields CDR1 SGHVS and CDR2 FNYEAQ. V gave up 5 bases and J gave up 4 bases; unmatched junction bases: 8. The CDR3 spells CASSPPTGMYEQYF. The CDR3 DNA sequence: TGTGCCAGCAGCCCCCCGACAGGGATGTACGAGCAGTACTTC.

The chain carries TRBV2 and TRBJ2-7; TRBD2 matches 7 bases. Germline V CDR1 and CDR2: SNHLY, FYNNEI. This CDR3 is built from 15 residues. J gave up 6 bases and V 6 bases, and 14 bases lay outside the gene matches. CDR3 nucleotide sequence: TGTGCCAGCAGCGGTGGGGGGGTTCCGGGGGGCGAGCAGTACTTC. It specifies CASSGGGVPGGEQYF.

V is TRBV5-1 and J is TRBJ1-1; no clear D gene. This CDR3 contains 16 residues. Germline values: CDR1 SGHRS, CDR2 YFSETQ. Trimming left V 7 bases short and J 0 bases short, with 19 bases between. The DNA of the CDR3 is TGCGCCAGCCAACCTAATGGGCTCACCCTGAACACTGAAGCTTTCTTT. This codes for CASQPNGLTLNTEAFF.

V usage is TRBV5-1 and J usage is TRBJ2-7; TRBD2 agrees at 8 bases. J gave up 3 bases and V 4 bases, and 12 bases lay outside the gene matches. The length of the CDR3 is 16 residues. Germline V gene sequence: CDR1 SGHRS, CDR2 YFSETQ. CDR3 in amino acids: CASSPGAGAVGYEQYF. The DNA for the CDR3 is TGCGCCAGCAGCCCGGGAGCGGGGGCTGTGGGCTACGAGCAGTACTTC.

The chain combines TRBV7-2 with TRBJ2-5; no firm D call. The CDR3 covers 14 residues. Germline V gene data show CDR1 as SGHTA and CDR2 as FQGNSA. Trimming pared 5 bases from V and 0 bases from J, leaving 10 bases between. The CDR3 region is CASSPRGNQETQYF. The CDR3 region has the DNA TGTGCCAGCAGCCCCCGAGGTAACCAAGAGACCCAGTACTTC.